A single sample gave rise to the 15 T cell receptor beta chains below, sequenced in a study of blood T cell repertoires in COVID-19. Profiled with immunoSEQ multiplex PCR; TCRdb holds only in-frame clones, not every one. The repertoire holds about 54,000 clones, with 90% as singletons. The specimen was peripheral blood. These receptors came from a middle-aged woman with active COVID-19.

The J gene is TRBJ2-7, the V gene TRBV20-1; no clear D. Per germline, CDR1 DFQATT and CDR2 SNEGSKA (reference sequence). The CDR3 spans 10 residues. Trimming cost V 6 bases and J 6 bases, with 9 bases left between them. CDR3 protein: CSAKTSEQYF. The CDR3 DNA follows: TGCAGTGCCAAGACTTCCGAGCAGTACTTC.

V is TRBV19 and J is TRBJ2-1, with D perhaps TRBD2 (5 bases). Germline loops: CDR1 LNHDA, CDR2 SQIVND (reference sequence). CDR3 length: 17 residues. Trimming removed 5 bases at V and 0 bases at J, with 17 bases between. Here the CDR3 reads CASSFQRRVPSYNEQFF. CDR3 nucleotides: TGTGCCAGTAGTTTTCAAAGGCGGGTTCCCTCCTACAATGAGCAGTTCTTC. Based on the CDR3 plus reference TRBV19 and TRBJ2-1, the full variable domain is DGGITQSPKYLFRKEGQNVTLSCEQNLNHDAMYWYRQDPGQGLRLIYYSQIVNDFQKGDIAEGYSVSREKKESFPLTVTSAQKNPTAFYLCASSFQRRVPSYNEQFFGPGTRLTVL.

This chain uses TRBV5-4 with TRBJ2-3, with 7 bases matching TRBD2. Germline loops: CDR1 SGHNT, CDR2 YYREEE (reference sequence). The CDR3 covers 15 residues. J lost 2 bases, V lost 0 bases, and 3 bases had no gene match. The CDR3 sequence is CASSLDLADTDTQYF. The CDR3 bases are TGTGCCAGCAGCTTGGATCTAGCGGACACAGATACGCAGTATTTT. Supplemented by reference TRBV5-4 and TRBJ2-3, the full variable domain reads ETGVTQSPTHLIKTRGQQVTLRCSSQSGHNTVSWYQQALGQGPQFIFQYYREEENGRGNFPPRFSGLQFPNYSSELNVNALELDDSALYLCASSLDLADTDTQYFGPGTRLTVL.

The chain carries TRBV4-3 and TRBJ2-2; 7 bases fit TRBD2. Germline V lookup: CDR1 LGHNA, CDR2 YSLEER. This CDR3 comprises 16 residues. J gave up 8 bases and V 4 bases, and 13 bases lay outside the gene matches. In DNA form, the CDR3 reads TGCGCCAGCAGCCGGACCGCCGGGACTATGCTGGGGGAGCTGTTTTTT. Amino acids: CASSRTAGTMLGELFF.

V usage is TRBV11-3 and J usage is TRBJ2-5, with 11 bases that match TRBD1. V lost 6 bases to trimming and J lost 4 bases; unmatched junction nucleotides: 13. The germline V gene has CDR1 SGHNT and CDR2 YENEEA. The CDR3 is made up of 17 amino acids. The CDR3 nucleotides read TGTGCCAGCAGTCGTTCCGGGACAGGGGGGGTTAGAGAGACCCAGTACTTC. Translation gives CASSRSGTGGVRETQYF. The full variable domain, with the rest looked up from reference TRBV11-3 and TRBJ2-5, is EAGVVQSPRYKIIEKKQPVAFWCNPISGHNTLYWYLQNLGQGPELLIRYENEEAVDDSQLPKDRFSAERLKGVDSTLKIQPAELGDSAVYLCASSRSGTGGVRETQYFGPGTRLLVL.

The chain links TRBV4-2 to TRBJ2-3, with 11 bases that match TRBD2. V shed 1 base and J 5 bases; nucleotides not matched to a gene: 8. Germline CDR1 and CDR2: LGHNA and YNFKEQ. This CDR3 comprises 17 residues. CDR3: CASSQVIAGGLGDTQYF. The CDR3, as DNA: TGTGCCAGCAGCCAAGTAATAGCGGGGGGGCTGGGAGATACGCAGTATTTT.

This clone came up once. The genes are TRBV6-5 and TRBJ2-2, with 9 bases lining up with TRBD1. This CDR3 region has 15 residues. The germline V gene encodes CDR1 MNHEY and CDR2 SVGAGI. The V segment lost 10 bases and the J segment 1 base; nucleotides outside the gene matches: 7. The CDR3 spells CATGTGRLNTGELFF. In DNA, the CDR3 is TGTGCCACTGGGACAGGGAGGTTGAACACCGGGGAGCTGTTTTTT.

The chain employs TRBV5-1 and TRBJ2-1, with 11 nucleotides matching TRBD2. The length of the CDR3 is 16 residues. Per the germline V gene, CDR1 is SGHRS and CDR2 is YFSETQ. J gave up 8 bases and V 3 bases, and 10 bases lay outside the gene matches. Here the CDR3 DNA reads TGCGCCAGCAGCTCTGGGCTAGCGGGGGGCAGACATGAGCAGTTCTTC. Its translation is CASSSGLAGGRHEQFF.

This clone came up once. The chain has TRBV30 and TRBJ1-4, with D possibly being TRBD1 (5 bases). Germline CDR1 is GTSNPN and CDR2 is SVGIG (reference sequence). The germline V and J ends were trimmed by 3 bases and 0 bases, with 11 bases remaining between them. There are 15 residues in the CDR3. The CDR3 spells CAWSEGLATNEKLFF. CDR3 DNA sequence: TGTGCCTGGAGCGAGGGACTTGCAACTAATGAAAAACTGTTTTTT.

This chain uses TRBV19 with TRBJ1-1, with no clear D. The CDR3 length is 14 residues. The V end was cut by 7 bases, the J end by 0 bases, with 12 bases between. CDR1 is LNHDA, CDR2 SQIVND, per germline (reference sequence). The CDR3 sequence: CASNLDGMNTEAFF. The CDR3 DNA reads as TGTGCCAGTAATTTAGACGGTATGAACACTGAAGCTTTCTTT. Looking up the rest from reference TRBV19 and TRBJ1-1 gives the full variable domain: DGGITQSPKYLFRKEGQNVTLSCEQNLNHDAMYWYRQDPGQGLRLIYYSQIVNDFQKGDIAEGYSVSREKKESFPLTVTSAQKNPTAFYLCASNLDGMNTEAFFGQGTRLTVV.

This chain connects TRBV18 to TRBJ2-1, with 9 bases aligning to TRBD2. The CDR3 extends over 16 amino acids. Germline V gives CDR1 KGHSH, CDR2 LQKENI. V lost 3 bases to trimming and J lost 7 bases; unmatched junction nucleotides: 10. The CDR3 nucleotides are TGTGCCAGCTCACCTGCTGGAGTAGCGGGGGAGAATGAGCAGTTCTTC. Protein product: CASSPAGVAGENEQFF. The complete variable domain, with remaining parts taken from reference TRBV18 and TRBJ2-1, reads NAGVMQNPRHLVRRRGQEARLRCSPMKGHSHVYWYRQLPEEGLKFMVYLQKENIIDESGMPKERFSAEFPKEGPSILRIQQVVRGDSAAYFCASSPAGVAGENEQFFGPGTRLTVL.

CDR3 nucleotide sequence: TGCGCCAGCAGCTTGGGCCCCGGACTAGCGGGGGGAGGAGAGACGCAGTATTTT. Its protein is CASSLGPGLAGGGETQYF. V is TRBV5-1 and J is TRBJ2-3; TRBD2 aligns across 14 bases. This CDR3 contains 18 residues. Germline-derived CDR1 and CDR2 are SGHRS and YFSETQ. V was clipped by 0 bases and J by 9 bases; unmatched bases: 12.

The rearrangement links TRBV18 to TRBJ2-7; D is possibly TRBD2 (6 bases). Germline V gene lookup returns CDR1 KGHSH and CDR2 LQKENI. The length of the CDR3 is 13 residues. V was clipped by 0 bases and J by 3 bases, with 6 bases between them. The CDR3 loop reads CASSPPGGYEQYF. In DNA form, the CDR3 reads TGTGCCAGCTCACCACCGGGAGGCTACGAGCAGTACTTC.

CDR3 nucleotides: TGCGCCAGCAGTGGATACAGGGGGCGCGGAGAGACCCAGTACTTC. It specifies CASSGYRGRGETQYF. This chain links TRBV10-1 with TRBJ2-5; TRBD1 agrees at 9 bases. V gave up 4 bases and J gave up 4 bases; unmatched junction bases: 7. The CDR3 has 15 amino acids. Germline CDR1 is WNHNN and CDR2 is SYGVQD (reference sequence).

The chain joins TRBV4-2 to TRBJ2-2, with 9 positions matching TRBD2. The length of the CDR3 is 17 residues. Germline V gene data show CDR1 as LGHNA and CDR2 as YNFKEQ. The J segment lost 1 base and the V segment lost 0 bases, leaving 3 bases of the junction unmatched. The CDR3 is CASSQDARGGNTGELFF. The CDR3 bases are TGTGCCAGCAGCCAAGATGCGCGGGGGGGGAACACCGGGGAGCTGTTTTTT.